The present TCR beta chain was sequenced within a study of cytomegalovirus exposure and HLA in healthy donors. Germline loops: CDR1 LGHNA, CDR2 YNFKEQ. Trimming removed 0 bases at V and 6 bases at J, with 15 bases between. There are 17 residues in the CDR3. Turning to this clone: The antigen remains unidentified.

General study points: Most TCR sequences were uncommon, yet certain public TCRs appeared in many donors. The study flagged roughly 150 TCR beta chains as cytomegalovirus-associated. Among the CMV-associated chains, a few were confirmed in vitro as specific for CMV antigens. Subsequent analysis found a tendency for first-cohort TCR clusters to co-occur within the 120 or so validation repertoires.

Assay: immunoSEQ multiplex PCR; the TCRdb copy retains only in-frame clones and omits some. The table lists about 49,000 clones, 94% of them singletons. The chain joins TRBV4-2 to TRBJ1-6; unclear D gene. The clonotype originates from a woman younger than 35 in good health and CMV-seropositive. What was sequenced was PBMCs. This chain's CDR3 is CASSQDRVGSGNSPLHF. In DNA form, the CDR3 reads TGTGCCAGCAGCCAAGATAGAGTCGGTTCGGGTAATTCACCCCTCCACTTT.